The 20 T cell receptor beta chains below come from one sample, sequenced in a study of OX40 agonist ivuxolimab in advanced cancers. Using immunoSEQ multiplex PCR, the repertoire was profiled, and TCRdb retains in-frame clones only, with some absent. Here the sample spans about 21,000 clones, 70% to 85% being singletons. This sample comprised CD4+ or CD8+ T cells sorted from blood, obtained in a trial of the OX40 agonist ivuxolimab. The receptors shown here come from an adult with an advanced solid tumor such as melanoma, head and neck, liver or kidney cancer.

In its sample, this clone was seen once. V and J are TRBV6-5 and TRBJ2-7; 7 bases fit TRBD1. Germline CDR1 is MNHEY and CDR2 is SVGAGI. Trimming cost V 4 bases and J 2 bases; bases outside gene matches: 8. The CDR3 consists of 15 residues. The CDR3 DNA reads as TGTGCCAGCAGTTTGACCTGGGACAGAGCCTACGAGCAGTACTTC. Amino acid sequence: CASSLTWDRAYEQYF.

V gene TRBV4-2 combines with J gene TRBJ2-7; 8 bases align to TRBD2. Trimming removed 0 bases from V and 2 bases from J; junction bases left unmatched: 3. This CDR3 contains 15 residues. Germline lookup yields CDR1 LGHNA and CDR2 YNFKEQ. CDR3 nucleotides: TGTGCCAGCAGCCAAGAAGCGGGAGTTACCTACGAGCAGTACTTC. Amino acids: CASSQEAGVTYEQYF.

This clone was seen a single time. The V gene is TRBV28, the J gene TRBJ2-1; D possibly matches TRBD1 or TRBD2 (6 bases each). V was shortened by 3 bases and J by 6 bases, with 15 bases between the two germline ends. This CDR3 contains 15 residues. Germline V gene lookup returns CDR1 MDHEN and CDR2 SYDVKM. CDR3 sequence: CASSLGAGLFNEQFF. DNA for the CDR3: TGTGCCAGCAGTTTGGGGGCGGGATTGTTCAATGAGCAGTTCTTC.

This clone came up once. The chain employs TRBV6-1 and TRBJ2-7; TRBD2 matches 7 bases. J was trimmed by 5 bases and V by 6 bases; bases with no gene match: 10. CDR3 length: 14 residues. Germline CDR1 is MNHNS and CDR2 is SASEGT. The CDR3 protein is CASSPGLAANEQYF. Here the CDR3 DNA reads TGTGCCAGCAGCCCCGGGCTAGCGGCAAACGAGCAGTACTTC.

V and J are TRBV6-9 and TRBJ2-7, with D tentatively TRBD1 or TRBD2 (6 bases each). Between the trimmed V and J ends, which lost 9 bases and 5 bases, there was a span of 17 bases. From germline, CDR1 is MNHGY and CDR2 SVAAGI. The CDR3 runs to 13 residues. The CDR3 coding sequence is TGTGCCAGGTCCGGGGGCCCTGACGACGAGCAGTACTTC. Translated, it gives CARSGGPDDEQYF.

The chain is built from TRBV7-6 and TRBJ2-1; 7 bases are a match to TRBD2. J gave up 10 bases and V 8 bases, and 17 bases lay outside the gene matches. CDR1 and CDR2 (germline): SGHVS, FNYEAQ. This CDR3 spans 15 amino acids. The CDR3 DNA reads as TGTGCCAGCGTACTGCGGGGAGGCAGGGAGGGCGAGCAGTTCTTC. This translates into CASVLRGGREGEQFF. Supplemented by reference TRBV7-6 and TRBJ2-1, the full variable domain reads GAGVSQSPRYKVTKRGQDVALRCDPISGHVSLYWYRQALGQGPEFLTYFNYEAQQDKSGLPNDRFSAERPEGSISTLTIQRTEQRDSAMYRCASVLRGGREGEQFFGPGTRLTVL.

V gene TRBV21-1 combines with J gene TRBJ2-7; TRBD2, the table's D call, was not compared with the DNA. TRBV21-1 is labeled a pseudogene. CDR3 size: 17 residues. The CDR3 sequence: CASSKDGISAGVYEQYF. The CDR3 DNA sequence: TGTGCCAGCAGCAAAGACGGTATTTCAGCGGGAGTCTACGAGCAGTACTTC.

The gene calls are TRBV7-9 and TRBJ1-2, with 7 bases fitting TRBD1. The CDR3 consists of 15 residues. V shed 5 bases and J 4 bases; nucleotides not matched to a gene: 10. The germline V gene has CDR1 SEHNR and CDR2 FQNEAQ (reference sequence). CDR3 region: CASSPSGQVGYGYTF. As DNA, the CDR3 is TGTGCCAGCAGCCCTTCCGGACAGGTGGGCTATGGCTACACCTTC.

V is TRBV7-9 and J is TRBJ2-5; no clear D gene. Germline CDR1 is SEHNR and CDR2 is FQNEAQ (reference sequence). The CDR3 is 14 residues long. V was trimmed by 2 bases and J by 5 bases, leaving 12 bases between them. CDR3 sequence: CASSLNDLGETQYF. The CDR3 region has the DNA TGTGCCAGCAGCTTAAATGATTTGGGCGAGACCCAGTACTTC.

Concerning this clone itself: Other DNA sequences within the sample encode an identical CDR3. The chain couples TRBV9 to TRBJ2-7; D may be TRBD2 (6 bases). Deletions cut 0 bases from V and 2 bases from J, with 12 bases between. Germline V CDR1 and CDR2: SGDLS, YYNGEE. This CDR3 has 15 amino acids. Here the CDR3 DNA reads TGTGCCAGCAGCGTAGGGGGAGGTGAGGCCTACGAGCAGTACTTC. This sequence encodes CASSVGGGEAYEQYF. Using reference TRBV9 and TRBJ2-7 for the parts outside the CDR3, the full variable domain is DSGVTQTPKHLITATGQRVTLRCSPRSGDLSVYWYQQSLDQGLQFLIQYYNGEERAKGNILERFSAQQFPDLHSELNLSSLELGDSALYFCASSVGGGEAYEQYFGPGTRLTVT.

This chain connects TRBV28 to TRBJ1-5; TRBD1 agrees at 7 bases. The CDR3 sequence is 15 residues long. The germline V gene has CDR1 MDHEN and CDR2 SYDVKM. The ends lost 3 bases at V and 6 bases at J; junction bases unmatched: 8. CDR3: CASSLGRGSIQPQHF. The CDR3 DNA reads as TGTGCCAGCAGTTTGGGCAGGGGGAGTATTCAGCCCCAGCATTTT. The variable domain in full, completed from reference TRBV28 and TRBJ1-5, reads DVKVTQSSRYLVKRTGEKVFLECVQDMDHENMFWYRQDPGLGLRLIYFSYDVKMKEKGDIPEGYSVSREKKERFSLILESASTNQTSMYLCASSLGRGSIQPQHFGDGTRLSIL.

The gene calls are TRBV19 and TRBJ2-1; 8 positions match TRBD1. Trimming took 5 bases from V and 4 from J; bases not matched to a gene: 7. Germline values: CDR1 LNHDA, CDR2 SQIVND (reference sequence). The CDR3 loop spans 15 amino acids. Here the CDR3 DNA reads TGTGCCAGTAGTCTGGGGGGACAGGCTTACAATGAGCAGTTCTTC. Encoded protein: CASSLGGQAYNEQFF.

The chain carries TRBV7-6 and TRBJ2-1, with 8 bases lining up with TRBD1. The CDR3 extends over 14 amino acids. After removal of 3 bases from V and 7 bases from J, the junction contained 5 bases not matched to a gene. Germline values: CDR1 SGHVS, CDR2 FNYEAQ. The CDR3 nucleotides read TGTGCCAGCAGCTTGGGCAGGGGGCTTAATGAGCAGTTCTTC. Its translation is CASSLGRGLNEQFF.

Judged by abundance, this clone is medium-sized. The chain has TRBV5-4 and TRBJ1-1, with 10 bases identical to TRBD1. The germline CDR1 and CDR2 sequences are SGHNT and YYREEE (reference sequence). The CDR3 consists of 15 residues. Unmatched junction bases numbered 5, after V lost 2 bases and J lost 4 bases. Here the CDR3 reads CASSLDRGLSTEAFF. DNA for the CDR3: TGTGCCAGCAGCTTAGACAGGGGGCTGTCCACTGAAGCTTTCTTT.

In DNA, the CDR3 is TGTGCCAGCAGCCTAGGGACAGGCTACTCCGAGCAGTACTTC. Residues: CASSLGTGYSEQYF. The V call is TRBV14, the J call TRBJ2-7, with 8 nucleotides matching TRBD1. Looked up from germline, CDR1 is SGHDN and CDR2 is FVKESK. The CDR3 is 14 amino acids. The J segment lost 6 bases and the V segment lost 4 bases, leaving 8 bases of the junction unmatched.

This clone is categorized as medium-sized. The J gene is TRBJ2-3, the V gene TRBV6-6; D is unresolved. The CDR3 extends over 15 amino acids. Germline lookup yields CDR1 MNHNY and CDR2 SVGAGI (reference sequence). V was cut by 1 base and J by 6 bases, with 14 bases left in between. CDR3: CASSYYGGPQDTQYF. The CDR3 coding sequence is TGTGCCAGCAGTTACTACGGCGGTCCACAGGATACGCAGTATTTT.

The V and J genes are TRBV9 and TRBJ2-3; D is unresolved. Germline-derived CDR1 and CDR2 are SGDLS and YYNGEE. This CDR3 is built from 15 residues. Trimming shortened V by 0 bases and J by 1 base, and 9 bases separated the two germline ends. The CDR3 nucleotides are TGTGCCAGCAGCGTAGCGGTTGGAGGCACAGATACGCAGTATTTT. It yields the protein CASSVAVGGTDTQYF.

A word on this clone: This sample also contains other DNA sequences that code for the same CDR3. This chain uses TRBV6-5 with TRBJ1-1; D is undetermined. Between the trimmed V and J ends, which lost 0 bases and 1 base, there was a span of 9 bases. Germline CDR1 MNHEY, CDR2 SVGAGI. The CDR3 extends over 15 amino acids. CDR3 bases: TGTGCCAGCAGTTACTCGGGGAGGGCGAACACTGAAGCTTTCTTT. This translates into CASSYSGRANTEAFF.

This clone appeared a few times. CDR3 sequence: CASSQLAGDTGELFF. The CDR3 nucleotides are TGTGCCAGCAGCCAACTAGCGGGAGACACCGGGGAGCTGTTTTTT. The chain recombines TRBV5-4 with TRBJ2-2; 11 bases line up with TRBD2. V trimming: 4 bases; J trimming: 3 bases; junction bases outside the gene matches: 2. Germline V lookup: CDR1 SGHNT, CDR2 YYREEE (reference sequence). The CDR3 extends over 15 amino acids. Combining the CDR3 with reference TRBV5-4 and TRBJ2-2 gives the whole variable domain ETGVTQSPTHLIKTRGQQVTLRCSSQSGHNTVSWYQQALGQGPQFIFQYYREEENGRGNFPPRFSGLQFPNYSSELNVNALELDDSALYLCASSQLAGDTGELFFGEGSRLTVL.

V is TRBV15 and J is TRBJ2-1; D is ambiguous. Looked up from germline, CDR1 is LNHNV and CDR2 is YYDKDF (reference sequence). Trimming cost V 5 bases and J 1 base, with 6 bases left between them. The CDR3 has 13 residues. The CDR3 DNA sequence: TGTGCCACCAGCCTCAGGTCCTACAATGAGCAGTTCTTC. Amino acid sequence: CATSLRSYNEQFF.